This TCR beta chain originates from a study of cytotoxic CD8 clonotypes in ibrutinib-treated CLL. As for the study in general: Complete response was seen in 2 patients and partial in approximately 24; about 12 progressed and some 14 stayed remitted after a median roughly six years. Overall study findings and caveats: Under treatment, the uncommon public clonotypes either contracted or remained stable.

Sequencing was performed with immunoSEQ multiplex PCR; in TCRdb, only in-frame clones are kept and a portion is missing. The sample records roughly 250,000 clones, 70% being singletons. Deletions cut 2 bases from V and 1 base from J, with 12 bases between. CDR3 length equals 16 residues. Germline CDR1 and CDR2: SGHTS and YDEGEE. This clone was seen a handful of times. What it recognizes is unknown. The chain uses TRBV5-8 and TRBJ1-4; D is unresolved. The sample consisted of PBMCs, taken after 24 months of ibrutinib treatment. The sequence was collected from a human donor with chronic lymphocytic leukemia. The CDR3 region is CASSFVPDGTNEKLFF. The CDR3 region has the DNA TGTGCCAGCAGCTTCGTCCCTGACGGAACTAATGAAAAACTGTTTTTT.